This TCR beta chain stems from a study of blood T cell repertoires in COVID-19. Study summary: Samples came from the United States, Italy and Spain, spanning acute and convalescent COVID-19. Sources were T cells, B-cell-depleted T cells, or PBMCs; the material itself was cDNA or gDNA.

V was cut by 1 base and J by 6 bases, with 12 bases left in between. From germline, CDR1 is SEHNR and CDR2 FQNEAQ (reference sequence). The CDR3 spans 14 residues. There are a few counts of this clone. In the original processing: By means of reference gene primer amplification, nucleated cell counts were estimated. The assay was immunoSEQ multiplex PCR, and TCRdb's table has in-frame clones only and misses some. V and J calls and clone size follow that table, whereas D and trimming were derived from the DNA. The sample lists about 200,000 clones, 75% to 90% seen once, with around 3.3% in the top ten. The chain uses TRBV7-9 and TRBJ1-1; D might be TRBD1 (5 bases). The sample was peripheral blood. The sequence was collected from a man aged 60 to 75 with acute or convalescent COVID-19. The CDR3 region is CASSLGPWGAEAFF. In nucleotides, the CDR3 is TGTGCCAGCAGCTTAGGCCCCTGGGGGGCTGAAGCTTTCTTT.